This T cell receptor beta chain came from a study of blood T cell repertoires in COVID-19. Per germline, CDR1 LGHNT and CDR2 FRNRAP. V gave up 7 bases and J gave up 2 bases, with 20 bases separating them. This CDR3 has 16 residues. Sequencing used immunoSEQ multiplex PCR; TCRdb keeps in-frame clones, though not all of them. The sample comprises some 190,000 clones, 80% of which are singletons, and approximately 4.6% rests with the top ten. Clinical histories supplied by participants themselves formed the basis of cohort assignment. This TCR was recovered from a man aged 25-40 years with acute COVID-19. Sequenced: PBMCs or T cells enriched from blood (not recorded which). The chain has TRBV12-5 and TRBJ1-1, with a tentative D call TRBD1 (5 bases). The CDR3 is CASETPTAGVNTEAFF. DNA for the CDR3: TGTGCTAGTGAAACCCCTACGGCGGGGGTTAACACTGAAGCTTTCTTT.